One sample yielded the 27 T cell receptor beta chains listed below, sequenced in a study of CD8 T cells in ankylosing spondylitis. No antigen is known for these receptors. TCRdb redid the calling of the 5' RACE reads with MiXCR, one entry per CDR3 protein. Of about 540,000 distinct CDR3 sequences listed, more than 9.5% are singletons. General study results and limits: Ankylosing spondylitis blood appeared to be characterized by a TCR beta motif of 8 or 9 highly homologous variants.

The sequenced sample was blood, either unsorted or a sorted T cell fraction (not recorded which). The source of these receptors is a male donor with ankylosing spondylitis.

This clonotype was seen a handful of times. V and J are TRBV24-1 and TRBJ2-7; TRBD1 aligns across 9 bases. Germline V gene data show CDR1 as KGHDR and CDR2 as SFDVKD. The CDR3 is made up of 17 amino acids. CDR3 in amino acids: CPTSDLQDRGLPFEQYV. CDR3 coding DNA: TGCCCCACCAGTGATTTGCAGGACAGGGGCCTCCCCTTCGAGCAGTACGTC.

This clonotype occurred a few times. This chain links TRBV4-2 with TRBJ2-5, with a tentative D call TRBD2 (5 bases). V lost 1 base, J lost 2 bases, and 11 bases lay in between. The germline V gene has CDR1 LGHNA and CDR2 YNFKEQ. The CDR3 consists of 15 residues. The CDR3, as DNA: TGTGCCAGCAGCCAAGGGTCTAGCAGTCAAGAGACCCAGTACTTC. It codes for CASSQGSSSQETQYF.

This chain links TRBV20-1 with TRBJ1-2, with 9 nucleotides matching TRBD1. CDR1 DFQATT and CDR2 SNEGSKA come from the germline V gene (reference sequence). Germline trimming cut 3 bases from V and 8 bases from J; bases unmatched to any gene: 7. The CDR3 has 13 amino acids. CDR3 nucleotide sequence: TGCAGTGCTAGTCTCCAAGGACAGGGGGGCTACACCTTC. Translated, it gives CSASLQGQGGYTF.

Note on this clonotype: A read error may produce the germline difference seen at one junction end. This sequence joins TRBV11-1 and TRBJ2-4; 11 nucleotides line up with TRBD1. This CDR3 spans 14 amino acids. Germline V lookup: CDR1 SGHAT, CDR2 FQDESV (reference sequence). The CDR3 sequence is CAISPWTGGPIQYF. The CDR3 DNA is TGTGCCATCAGCCCCTGGACAGGGGGCCCCATTCAGTACTTC.

The V gene is TRBV3-1, the J gene TRBJ2-1; D not certain. CDR1 LGHDT and CDR2 YNNKEL come from the germline V gene (reference sequence). The V and J ends lost 8 bases and 6 bases respectively, with 17 bases between them. The CDR3 loop spans 14 amino acids. CDR3 in amino acids: CASRGYSSGNEQFF. CDR3 bases: TGTGCCAGCCGAGGTTATAGCTCGGGCAATGAGCAGTTCTTC.

This clonotype was counted only a few times. The chain employs TRBV10-3 and TRBJ2-7; 9 nucleotides align to TRBD2. The CDR3 covers 13 residues. CDR1 and CDR2 from the germline V gene are ENHRY and SYGVKD. V shed 7 bases, J shed 4 bases, and the junction held 5 bases outside the gene matches. The CDR3 sequence: CAIKGAGGYEQYF. DNA for the CDR3: TGTGCCATCAAGGGGGCGGGAGGGTACGAGCAGTACTTC.

The chain couples TRBV5-4 to TRBJ2-1; D is possibly TRBD1 or TRBD2 (5 bases each). Trimming took off 0 bases at V and 8 bases at J, with 9 bases between the two ends. The germline V gene encodes CDR1 SGHNT and CDR2 YYREEE (reference sequence). The CDR3 runs to 13 residues. This CDR3 is CASSLVGVDEQFF. In nucleotides, the CDR3 is TGTGCCAGCAGCTTGGTGGGGGTTGATGAGCAGTTCTTC. Full variable domain (rest looked up from reference TRBV5-4 and TRBJ2-1): ETGVTQSPTHLIKTRGQQVTLRCSSQSGHNTVSWYQQALGQGPQFIFQYYREEENGRGNFPPRFSGLQFPNYSSELNVNALELDDSALYLCASSLVGVDEQFFGPGTRLTVL.

Concerning this clonotype itself: A read error may be the cause here, since a much bigger clone is one base away. V is TRBV11-2 and J is TRBJ2-5, with TRBD2 as a possible D gene (6 bases). Germline V gene lookup returns CDR1 SGHAT and CDR2 FQNNGV. With 4 bases removed from V and 4 bases from J, the gap between germline ends came to 13 bases. The CDR3 has 14 amino acids. The CDR3 DNA sequence: TGTGCCAGCAGCTCTTTTGGGGGAGGAGAGACCCAGTACTTC. Its translation: CASSSFGGGETQYF.

This clonotype has a handful of counts. The V call is TRBV10-2, the J call TRBJ1-1, with D tentatively TRBD1 (5 bases). Per germline, CDR1 WSHSY and CDR2 SAAADI. The V end was cut by 6 bases, the J end by 11 bases, with 16 bases between. The CDR3 has 12 amino acids. In DNA, the CDR3 is TGCGCCAGCAGCCCCACGCTGGCAGGGGCTTTCTTT. It translates to CASSPTLAGAFF.

This clonotype occurred a few times. The chain carries TRBV4-1 and TRBJ1-4, with 8 positions matching TRBD1. V lost 1 base and J lost 5; bases outside the gene matches: 12. This CDR3 is 18 amino acids long. The V gene's germline CDR1 is MGHRA and CDR2 YSYEKL. The CDR3 sequence is CASSQASGGDRLNEKLFF. DNA for the CDR3: TGCGCCAGCAGCCAAGCATCGGGGGGGGACAGGTTAAATGAAAAACTGTTTTTT.

At least ten counts were recorded for this clonotype. The CDR3 nucleotides are TGCAGCGTTGCCCAGCGCTCCTTGGGGGAGCAGTTCTTC. It codes for CSVAQRSLGEQFF. The V gene is TRBV29-1, the J gene TRBJ2-1; unclear D gene. The V gene lost 4 bases and the J gene lost 10 bases, with 17 bases spanning the gap. This CDR3 has 13 residues. Germline CDR1 SQVTM, CDR2 ANQGSEA.

The rearrangement joins TRBV5-1 to TRBJ2-2; 7 nucleotides match TRBD2. The V segment lost 1 base and the J segment 0 bases; nucleotides outside the gene matches: 21. The CDR3 covers 22 residues. The germline CDR1 and CDR2 sequences are SGHRS and YFSETQ. The CDR3 nucleotides are TGCGCCAGCAGCTTGAGGAGTGGGCAGGGACGCGGGGGAACCTCGAACACCGGGGAGCTGTTTTTT. This codes for CASSLRSGQGRGGTSNTGELFF.

This clonotype came up a few times. The rearrangement links TRBV24-1 to TRBJ2-1; no definite D call. CDR3 length equals 16 residues. Germline CDR1 is KGHDR and CDR2 is SFDVKD. The V and J ends lost 3 bases and 3 bases respectively, with 14 bases between them. CDR3 coding DNA: TGTGCCACCAGTGATCCCAAAGATCAGCTCTACAATGAGCAGTTCTTC. Amino acid sequence: CATSDPKDQLYNEQFF.

The J gene is TRBJ1-3, the V gene TRBV7-9, with no clear D. Deletions cut 0 bases from V and 4 bases from J, with 7 bases between. The CDR3 runs 14 residues. The V gene's germline CDR1 is SEHNR and CDR2 FQNEAQ (reference sequence). CDR3 protein: CASSLATGGNTIYF. The CDR3 DNA reads TGTGCCAGCAGCTTAGCAACGGGAGGAAACACCATATATTTT.

This clonotype was observed many times. The V call is TRBV3-1, the J call TRBJ2-1; 7 bases match TRBD2. CDR1 and CDR2 (germline): LGHDT, YNNKEL (reference sequence). CDR3 length equals 16 residues. Unmatched junction bases numbered 11, after V lost 2 bases and J lost 7 bases. As DNA, the CDR3 is TGTGCCAGCAGCCAACACCGGGACTATCCTTTTAATGAGCAGTTCTTC. Amino acid sequence: CASSQHRDYPFNEQFF.

The V gene is TRBV11-2, the J gene TRBJ2-7; D unclear. CDR3 length: 15 residues. V lost 3 bases to trimming and J lost 7 bases, with 19 bases between them. The V gene's germline CDR1 is SGHAT and CDR2 FQNNGV. This CDR3 reads CASSLKDRQVREQYF. The CDR3, as DNA: TGTGCCAGCAGCTTGAAAGACCGCCAAGTGAGGGAGCAGTACTTC.

This clonotype was found a few times. The chain links TRBV7-2 to TRBJ2-7, with D perhaps matching TRBD1 (5 bases). Trimming left V 3 bases short and J 6 bases short, with 15 bases between. Germline values: CDR1 SGHTA, CDR2 FQGNSA. The CDR3 length is 14 residues. This CDR3 reads CASSLLLGPPEQYF. DNA of the CDR3: TGTGCCAGCAGCTTGCTCTTGGGGCCCCCCGAGCAGTACTTC. Based on the CDR3 plus reference TRBV7-2 and TRBJ2-7, the full variable domain is GAGVSQSPSNKVTEKGKDVELRCDPISGHTALYWYRQSLGQGLEFLIYFQGNSAPDKSGLPSDRFSAERTGGSVSTLTIQRTQQEDSAVYLCASSLLLGPPEQYFGPGTRLTVT.

This clonotype was counted between two and nine times. V gene TRBV2 combines with J gene TRBJ2-6, with D possibly being TRBD1 (6 bases). This CDR3 is 16 amino acids long. V was cut by 7 bases and J by 0 bases, with 13 bases left in between. Germline V lookup: CDR1 SNHLY, CDR2 FYNNEI. The CDR3: CASNTDSLSGANVLTF. In nucleotides, the CDR3 is TGTGCCAGCAATACGGACAGCCTCTCTGGGGCCAACGTCCTGACTTTC.

The gene calls are TRBV28 and TRBJ2-1, with 13 nucleotides matching TRBD2. CDR3 length equals 16 residues. With V trimmed by 5 bases and J by 6 bases, 7 bases remained unmatched. Germline V gene lookup returns CDR1 MDHEN and CDR2 SYDVKM. The CDR3, as DNA: TGTGCCAGCAGTCAAGGGACTAGCGGGACCGGCAATGAGCAGTTCTTC. Protein sequence: CASSQGTSGTGNEQFF.

This chain joins TRBV20-1 and TRBJ1-2, with D unclear. The V end was cut by 7 bases, the J end by 2 bases, with 8 bases between. The length of the CDR3 is 11 residues. CDR1 is DFQATT and CDR2 is SNEGSKA in the germline V gene (reference sequence). The CDR3 DNA sequence: TGCAGTGGGGGATCCAACTATGGCTACACCTTC. Protein product: CSGGSNYGYTF.

V is TRBV27 and J is TRBJ2-3, with 7 nucleotides matching TRBD2. This CDR3 spans 15 amino acids. V shed 4 bases and J 1 base; nucleotides not matched to a gene: 5. The germline V gene has CDR1 MNHEY and CDR2 SMNVEV (reference sequence). The CDR3 spells CASSSREAGTDTQYF. DNA for the CDR3: TGTGCCAGCAGTTCTCGGGAGGCGGGCACAGATACGCAGTATTTT.

This clonotype was found many times. The V gene is TRBV20-1, the J gene TRBJ2-4; 9 bases line up with TRBD2. Germline values: CDR1 DFQATT, CDR2 SNEGSKA (reference sequence). The CDR3 is 15 residues long. Germline trimming cut 5 bases from V and 5 bases from J; bases unmatched to any gene: 10. CDR3 sequence reads: CSAPTSGSIQNIQYF. The CDR3 coding sequence is TGCAGTGCTCCCACTAGCGGGTCTATACAAAACATTCAGTACTTC.

This clonotype was seen more than once but under ten times. The chain's CDR3 is CASRVRGRDEKLFF. CDR3 sequence (DNA): TGTGCCAGCAGAGTCCGGGGCCGAGATGAAAAACTGTTTTTT. The gene calls are TRBV6-1 and TRBJ1-4, with a weak D call TRBD1 (5 bases). The CDR3 loop spans 14 amino acids. CDR1 MNHNS and CDR2 SASEGT come from the germline V gene. The V end lost 6 bases, the J end lost 6 bases, and 14 bases lay between the germline ends.

This chain joins TRBV30 and TRBJ1-2; D gene unclear. V was pared by 5 bases and J by 0 bases, with 13 bases between. This CDR3 is built from 14 residues. Germline V gene data show CDR1 as GTSNPN and CDR2 as SVGIG (reference sequence). The CDR3 region is CAWAVVGTNYGYTF. The DNA of the CDR3 is TGTGCCTGGGCTGTAGTTGGGACTAACTATGGCTACACCTTC.

The genes are TRBV12-3 or TRBV12-4 and TRBJ2-2; tentatively, D is TRBD2 (6 bases). The CDR3 runs 15 residues. Trimming took off 3 bases at V and 4 bases at J, with 12 bases between the two ends. The CDR3 protein is CASSFAGRSTGELFF. CDR3 coding DNA: TGTGCCAGCAGTTTCGCGGGAAGATCCACCGGGGAGCTGTTTTTT.

This clonotype was recorded a few times. The rearrangement links TRBV4-1 to TRBJ1-2; D possibly corresponds to TRBD1 (6 bases). Germline lookup yields CDR1 MGHRA and CDR2 YSYEKL. The CDR3 length is 15 residues. Trimming removed 5 bases at V and 0 bases at J, with 13 bases between. CDR3 sequence: CASSSPGEANYGYTF. The CDR3 DNA reads TGCGCCAGCAGCTCCCCAGGGGAAGCTAACTATGGCTACACCTTC.

The chain combines TRBV5-1 with TRBJ2-2, with 7 bases matching TRBD1. Trimming removed 4 bases from V and 2 bases from J; junction bases left unmatched: 8. Looked up from germline, CDR1 is SGHRS and CDR2 is YFSETQ. CDR3 length: 16 residues. Here the CDR3 reads CASSDPRTGNTGELFF. The CDR3 DNA reads TGCGCCAGCAGCGACCCAAGGACAGGAAACACCGGGGAGCTGTTTTTT.